This paragraph covers one T cell receptor beta chain sequence. This specimen belongs to a study of blood T cell repertoires in COVID-19. Turning to the study itself: Donors in the United States, Italy and Spain gave samples during acute or convalescent COVID-19.

In the study's own analysis: How many nucleated cells were present was estimated from reference gene primer amplification. This table comes from immunoSEQ multiplex PCR, and its TCRdb copy is limited to in-frame clones, with some not included. V and J calls and clone size are copied from that table; D and trimming were computed from the DNA. The repertoire consists of fewer than 700,000 clones, with 85% to 90% occurring once and the leading ten covering 7.8%. Germline V gene lookup returns CDR1 LNHNV and CDR2 YYDKDF (reference sequence). The length of the CDR3 is 15 residues. Between the trimmed V and J ends, which lost 2 bases and 1 base, there was a span of 12 bases.

The sequencing input was peripheral blood. This TCR was recovered from a woman aged 50 to 65 with COVID-19, enrolled during active disease. The V gene is TRBV15, the J gene TRBJ2-7, with D perhaps matching TRBD2 (5 bases). CDR3 sequence reads: CATSRWTLGSYEQYF. The CDR3 DNA follows: TGTGCCACCAGCAGATGGACTTTAGGATCCTACGAGCAGTACTTC.